The rows below give T cell receptor beta chains drawn from one sample of a study of CD8+ T cells in alopecia areata. Measured with immunoSEQ multiplex PCR; TCRdb has only the in-frame clones, and not every one. The data show under 250,000 clones, approximately 57% seen once. The sample in question was CD4+ T cells sorted from blood, obtained at week 4, from a patient treated with tofacitinib. The receptors here all came from a human donor with alopecia areata. Each CDR3 is given with its conserved first and last residue. The D gene is left open where the match is weak. The size field is filled for only some rows; it gives once, few, many or a size class.

>TRBJ2-2|.|TRBV29-1|.
TGCAGCGTAGTAAGGCAGGGCCACACCGGGGAGCTGTTTTTT
CSVVRQGHTGELFF
>TRBJ2-1|TRBD2|TRBV10-3|few
TGTGCCATCAGACCTTCGGGGGGGGCCAATGAGCAGTTCTTC
CAIRPSGGANEQFF
>TRBJ1-5|TRBD1|TRBV9|.
TGTGCCAGCAGCATGGGACAGGGGAGCAATCAGCCCCAGCATTTT
CASSMGQGSNQPQHF
>TRBJ1-2|.|TRBV5-1|.
TGCGCCAGCAGCTTGGAGGGAGAGTATGGCTACACCTTC
CASSLEGEYGYTF
>TRBJ2-7|.|TRBV25-1|.
TGTGCCAGCAGTGGAAGCTCCTACGAGCAGTACTTC
CASSGSSYEQYF
>TRBJ2-1|.|TRBV7-2|.
TGTGCCAGCAGGAACCTGAGCTCCTACAATGAGCAGTTCTTC
CASRNLSSYNEQFF
>TRBJ1-6|TRBD1|TRBV7-6|medium-sized
TGTGCCAGCAGTCTTACCCCAGGGGGCCTTAATTCACCCCTCCACTTT
CASSLTPGGLNSPLHF
>TRBJ2-7|.|TRBV5-1|few
TGCGCCAGCAGCTCGGACGGTGCCTACGAGCAGTACTTC
CASSSDGAYEQYF
>TRBJ2-7|.|TRBV25-1|.
TGTGCCAGCAGTGACGCCAGGGACAACTACGAGCAGTACTTC
CASSDARDNYEQYF
>TRBJ1-2|.|TRBV29-1|.
TGCAGCGTTGAAGGGGCAGGTGACTATGGCTACACCTTC
CSVEGAGDYGYTF
>TRBJ2-2|.|TRBV30|.
TGTGCCTGGAGTTCGGGGATTAACACCGGGGAGCTGTTTTTT
CAWSSGINTGELFF
>TRBJ2-1|TRBD1|TRBV5-6|.
TGTGCCAGCAGCCGGGGACAGCCCAATGAGCAGTTCTTC
CASSRGQPNEQFF
>TRBJ2-3|.|TRBV29-1|.
TGCAGCGCTGCCGAGGTGGTTTTGGATACGCAGTATTTT
CSAAEVVLDTQYF
>TRBJ2-4|TRBD1|TRBV2|.
TGTGCCAGCAGCACCCCTCAGGGGGCGGGAAACATTCAGTACTTC
CASSTPQGAGNIQYF
>TRBJ1-6|TRBD1|TRBV6-5|.
TGTGCCAGCAGTACCACGGGACAGGAATATTCACCCCTCCACTTT
CASSTTGQEYSPLHF
>TRBJ2-1|TRBD1|TRBV6-5|.
TGTGCCAGCACACAGGGGGCCTCCTACAATGAGCAGTTCTTC
CASTQGASYNEQFF
>TRBJ1-6|.|TRBV7-2|.
TGTGCCAGCAGCCCTGGACAGCTGAAGGATTCACCCCTCCACTTT
CASSPGQLKDSPLHF
>TRBJ2-7|TRBD1|TRBV19|.
TGTGCCAGTAGATCGGGACAGGTGGGCTCCTACGAGCAGTACTTC
CASRSGQVGSYEQYF
>TRBJ1-1|.|TRBV7-2|.
TGTGCCAGCAGCATAACACCCTCGACAGGCACTGAAGCTTTCTTT
CASSITPSTGTEAFF
>TRBJ1-1|.|TRBV6-5|.
TGTGCCAGCAGTATAACTCTTGGACTTGAAGCTTTCTTT
CASSITLGLEAFF
>TRBJ1-4|TRBD1|TRBV2|.
TGTGCCAGCGTCCAGGGGGCAGGGGAAAAACTGTTTTTT
CASVQGAGEKLFF
>TRBJ2-4|.|TRBV18|few
TGTGCCAGCTCACCTAACGACGGGGATGTTCAGTACTTC
CASSPNDGDVQYF
>TRBJ2-1|TRBD2|TRBV9|few
TGTGCCAGCAGCGTAGAATCCGGGACTAGCGGGGACGGCGGTGAGCAGTTCTTC
CASSVESGTSGDGGEQFF
>TRBJ1-5|.|TRBV2|.
TGTGCCAGCAGAGACAGGTTTGAAAATCAGCCCCAGCATTTT
CASRDRFENQPQHF
>TRBJ1-1|.|TRBV29-1|.
TGCAGCGTTTCTGGGAGGAACACTGAAGCTTTCTTT
CSVSGRNTEAFF
>TRBJ1-4|.|TRBV5-1|few
TGCGCCAGCAGCTTGCCTGGGAGGGAAAAACTGTTTTTT
CASSLPGREKLFF
>TRBJ2-2|.|TRBV4-3|.
TGCGCCAGCAGCCCGGCCAGGACCGGGGAGCTGTTTTTT
CASSPARTGELFF
>TRBJ1-1|.|TRBV29-1|.
TGCAGCGGCGCAACAACGAACACTGAAGCTTTCTTT
CSGATTNTEAFF
>TRBJ1-2|TRBD1|TRBV4-1|.
TGCGCCAGCAGCCAAGAAGCGCTCAGGGGGCGAGGCTACACCTTC
CASSQEALRGRGYTF
>TRBJ2-1|.|TRBV29-1|few
TGCAGCGTTGGTTTCGCCTACAATGAGCAGTTCTTC
CSVGFAYNEQFF
>TRBJ2-7|.|TRBV7-8|.
TGTGCCAGCAGCTTAGACTTTGGGGGAGGAAGCTACGAGCAGTACTTC
CASSLDFGGGSYEQYF
>TRBJ2-1|.|TRBV4-1|many
TGCGCCAGCAGCCAAGAGGGGCGGAGCTCCTACAATGAGCAGTTCTTC
CASSQEGRSSYNEQFF
>TRBJ2-2|.|TRBV19|few
TGTGCCAGTAGTATGGTGATGGCAGGAGGTTCCGGGGAGCTGTTTTTT
CASSMVMAGGSGELFF
>TRBJ1-1|.|TRBV9|.
TGTGCCAGCAGCCCCCAGGGGAAGAACACTGAAGCTTTCTTT
CASSPQGKNTEAFF
>TRBJ2-3|TRBD2|TRBV5-5|few
TGTGCCAGCAGCTTGGCCCGGACTAGCGGGGGGAGCACAGATACGCAGTATTTT
CASSLARTSGGSTDTQYF
>TRBJ1-2|.|TRBV5-6|many
TGTGCCAGCAGCTATGACAGAAGCTACACCTTC
CASSYDRSYTF
>TRBJ2-4|TRBD2|TRBV7-3|few
TGTGCCAGCAGCCCACATGGGGAGGGCAGACAGTACTTC
CASSPHGEGRQYF
>TRBJ2-1|TRBD2|TRBV29-1|.
TGCAGCGGCGTAGTGGGGAGGGCTAATGAGCAGTTCTTC
CSGVVGRANEQFF
>TRBJ1-6|.|TRBV5-4|.
TGTGCCAGCAGCCTGGGGAATTCACCCCTCCACTTT
CASSLGNSPLHF
>TRBJ2-5|TRBD2|TRBV9|.
TGTGCCAGCAGCGTCAGTCTCAGCGGGGGCGAAGAGACCCAGTACTTC
CASSVSLSGGEETQYF
>TRBJ2-7|.|TRBV2|.
TGTGCCAGCAGGGGAGATTTCTACGAGCAGTACTTC
CASRGDFYEQYF
>TRBJ2-7|.|TRBV19|.
TGTGCCAGTAGTTCGCAGGGGGGCACCTACGAGCAGTACTTC
CASSSQGGTYEQYF
>TRBJ2-7|TRBD2|TRBV14|few
TGTGCCAGCAGCAAGACTAGCGGGGGACGCTACGAGCAGTACTTC
CASSKTSGGRYEQYF
>TRBJ2-1|TRBD1|TRBV29-1|.
TGCAGCGTGACGGGACAGGCCCCCTCCTACAATGAGCAGTTCTTC
CSVTGQAPSYNEQFF
>TRBJ1-1|TRBD1|TRBV30|.
TGTGCCTGGAGGGACAGGGGGATGAACACTGAAGCTTTCTTT
CAWRDRGMNTEAFF
>TRBJ2-5|TRBD2|TRBV10-3|few
TGTGCCATCAGTCCGGGACTAGCGGGGGGGCGCCGAGAGACCCAGTACTTC
CAISPGLAGGRRETQYF
>TRBJ1-4|.|TRBV10-3|few
TGTGCCATCAGGGGTGATACGGAAAAACTGTTTTTT
CAIRGDTEKLFF
>TRBJ2-5|TRBD2|TRBV6-1|.
TGTGCCAGCAGTGAAGGGACTAGCTACGAAGAGACCCAGTACTTC
CASSEGTSYEETQYF
>TRBJ2-3|.|TRBV9|.
TGTGCCAGCAGCGTAGATGAGGCAGATACGCAGTATTTT
CASSVDEADTQYF
>TRBJ1-1|.|TRBV5-1|.
TGCGCCAGCAGCCTACAGGGTGAAGCTTTCTTT
CASSLQGEAFF
>TRBJ2-7|.|TRBV29-1|.
TGCAGCGTCCAAATGACGGAATACGAGCAGTACTTC
CSVQMTEYEQYF
>TRBJ2-3|.|TRBV6-5|.
TGTGCCAGCAGTTATTACGGTGGGGCCGACGGTGATACGCAGTATTTT
CASSYYGGADGDTQYF
>TRBJ1-5|.|TRBV5-6|few
TGTGCCAGCAGCCCTTGGGGTGTTGTGGGCAATCAGCCCCAGCATTTT
CASSPWGVVGNQPQHF
>TRBJ1-1|.|TRBV30|.
TGTGCCTCCATACAGGGTAGGGCTGAAGCTTTCTTT
CASIQGRAEAFF